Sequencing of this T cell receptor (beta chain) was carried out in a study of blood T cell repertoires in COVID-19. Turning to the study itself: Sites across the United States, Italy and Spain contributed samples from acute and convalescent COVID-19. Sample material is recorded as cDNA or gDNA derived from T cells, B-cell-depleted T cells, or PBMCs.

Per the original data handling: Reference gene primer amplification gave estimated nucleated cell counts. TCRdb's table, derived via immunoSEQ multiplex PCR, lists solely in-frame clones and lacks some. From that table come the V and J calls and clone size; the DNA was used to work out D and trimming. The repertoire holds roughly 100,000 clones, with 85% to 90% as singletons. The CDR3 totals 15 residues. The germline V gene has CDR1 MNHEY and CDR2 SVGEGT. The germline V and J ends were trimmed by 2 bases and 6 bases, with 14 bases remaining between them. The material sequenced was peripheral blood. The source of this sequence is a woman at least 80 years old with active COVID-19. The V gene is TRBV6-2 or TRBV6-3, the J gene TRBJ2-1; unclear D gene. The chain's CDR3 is CASSYAGFSGNEQFF. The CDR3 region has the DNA TGTGCCAGCAGTTACGCTGGTTTTTCGGGCAATGAGCAGTTCTTC.